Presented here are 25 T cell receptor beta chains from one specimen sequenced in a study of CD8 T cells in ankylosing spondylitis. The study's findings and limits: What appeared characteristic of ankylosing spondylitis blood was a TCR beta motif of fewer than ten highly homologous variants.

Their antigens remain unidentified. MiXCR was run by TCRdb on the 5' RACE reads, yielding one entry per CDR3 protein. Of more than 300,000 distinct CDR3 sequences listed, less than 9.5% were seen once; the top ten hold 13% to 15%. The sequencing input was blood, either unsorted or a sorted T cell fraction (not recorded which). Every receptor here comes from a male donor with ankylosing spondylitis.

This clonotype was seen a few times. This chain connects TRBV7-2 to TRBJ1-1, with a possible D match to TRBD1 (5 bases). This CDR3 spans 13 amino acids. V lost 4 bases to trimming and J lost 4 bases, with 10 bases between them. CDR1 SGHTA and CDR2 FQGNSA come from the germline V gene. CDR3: CASSSTGLTEAFF. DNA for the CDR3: TGTGCCAGCAGCTCAACGGGGCTCACTGAAGCTTTCTTT.

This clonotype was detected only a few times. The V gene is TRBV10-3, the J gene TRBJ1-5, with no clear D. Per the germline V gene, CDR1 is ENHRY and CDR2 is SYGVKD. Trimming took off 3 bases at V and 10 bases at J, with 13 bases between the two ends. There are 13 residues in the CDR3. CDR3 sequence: CAISEGGERPQHF. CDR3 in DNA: TGTGCCATCAGTGAAGGCGGGGAACGACCCCAGCATTTT.

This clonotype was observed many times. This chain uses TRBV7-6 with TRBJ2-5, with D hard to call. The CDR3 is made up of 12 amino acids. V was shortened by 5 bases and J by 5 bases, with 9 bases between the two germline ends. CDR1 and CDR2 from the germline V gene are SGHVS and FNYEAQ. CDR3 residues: CASSLDGETQYF. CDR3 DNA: TGTGCCAGCAGCCTGGATGGGGAGACCCAGTACTTC. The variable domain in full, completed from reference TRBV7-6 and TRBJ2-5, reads GAGVSQSPRYKVTKRGQDVALRCDPISGHVSLYWYRQALGQGPEFLTYFNYEAQQDKSGLPNDRFSAERPEGSISTLTIQRTEQRDSAMYRCASSLDGETQYFGPGTRLLVL.

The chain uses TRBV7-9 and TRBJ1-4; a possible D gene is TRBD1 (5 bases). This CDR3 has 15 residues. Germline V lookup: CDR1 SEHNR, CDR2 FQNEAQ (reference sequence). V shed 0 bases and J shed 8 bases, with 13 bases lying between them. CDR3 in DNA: TGTGCCAGCAGCTTAGCCATCGGCGGGGGGGAAAAACTGTTTTTT. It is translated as CASSLAIGGGEKLFF.

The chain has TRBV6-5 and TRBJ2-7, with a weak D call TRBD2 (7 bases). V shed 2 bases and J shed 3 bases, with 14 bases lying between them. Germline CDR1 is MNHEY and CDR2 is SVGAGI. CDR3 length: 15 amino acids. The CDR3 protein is CASSYGGGQDYEQYF. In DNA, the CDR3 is TGTGCCAGCAGTTACGGGGGGGGCCAGGACTACGAGCAGTACTTC.

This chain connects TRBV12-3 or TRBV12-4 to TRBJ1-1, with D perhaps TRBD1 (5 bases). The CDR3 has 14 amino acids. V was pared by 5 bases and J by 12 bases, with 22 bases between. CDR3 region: CASSPSLGGETTFF. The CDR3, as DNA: TGTGCCAGCAGTCCCTCACTGGGGGGGGAAACTACTTTCTTT.

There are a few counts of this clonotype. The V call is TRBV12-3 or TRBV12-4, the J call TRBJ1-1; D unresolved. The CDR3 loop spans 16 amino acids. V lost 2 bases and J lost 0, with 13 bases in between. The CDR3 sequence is CASSLWPADMNTEAFF. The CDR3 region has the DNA TGTGCCAGCAGTTTATGGCCCGCCGACATGAACACTGAAGCTTTCTTT.

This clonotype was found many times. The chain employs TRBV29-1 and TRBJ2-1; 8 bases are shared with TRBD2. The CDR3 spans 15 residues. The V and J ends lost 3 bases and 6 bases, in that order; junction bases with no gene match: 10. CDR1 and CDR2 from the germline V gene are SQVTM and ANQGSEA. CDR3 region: CSVEGSGKTGNEQFF. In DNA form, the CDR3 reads TGCAGCGTTGAGGGTAGCGGGAAGACTGGCAATGAGCAGTTCTTC.

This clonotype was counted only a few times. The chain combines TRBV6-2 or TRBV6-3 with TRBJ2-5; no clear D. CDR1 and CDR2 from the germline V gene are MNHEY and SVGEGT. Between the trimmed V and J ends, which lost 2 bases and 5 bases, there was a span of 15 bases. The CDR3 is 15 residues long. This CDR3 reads CASSYGTLFTETQYF. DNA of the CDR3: TGTGCCAGCAGTTACGGTACACTATTCACGGAGACCCAGTACTTC.

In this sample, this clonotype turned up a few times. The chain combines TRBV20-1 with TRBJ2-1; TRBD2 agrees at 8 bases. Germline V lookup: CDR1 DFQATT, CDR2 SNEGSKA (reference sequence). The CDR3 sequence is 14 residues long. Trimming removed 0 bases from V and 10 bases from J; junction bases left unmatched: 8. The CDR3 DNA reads TGCAGTGCTAGAGATCTTGGGTCTAGCGGGGAGCAGTTCTTC. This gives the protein CSARDLGSSGEQFF.

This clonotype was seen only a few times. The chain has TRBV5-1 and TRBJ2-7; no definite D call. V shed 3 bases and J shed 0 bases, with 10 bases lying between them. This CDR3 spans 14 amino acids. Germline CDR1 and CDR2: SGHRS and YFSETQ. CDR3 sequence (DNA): TGCGCCAGCAGCTGGGGTGGGGACTCCTACGAGCAGTACTTC. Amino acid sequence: CASSWGGDSYEQYF.

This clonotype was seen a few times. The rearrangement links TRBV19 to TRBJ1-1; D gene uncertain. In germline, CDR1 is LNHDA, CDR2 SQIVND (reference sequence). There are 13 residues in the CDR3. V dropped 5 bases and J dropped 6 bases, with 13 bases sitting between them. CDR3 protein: CASSPPPVSEAFF. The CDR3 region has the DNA TGTGCCAGTAGTCCCCCCCCGGTCTCTGAAGCTTTCTTT.

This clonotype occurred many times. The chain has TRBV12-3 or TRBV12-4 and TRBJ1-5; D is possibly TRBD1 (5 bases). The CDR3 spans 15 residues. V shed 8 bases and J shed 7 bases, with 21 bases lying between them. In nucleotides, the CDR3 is TGTGCCAGCGAGTTCCGCGGCTTTGGGGGGCAGCCCCAGCATTTT. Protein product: CASEFRGFGGQPQHF.

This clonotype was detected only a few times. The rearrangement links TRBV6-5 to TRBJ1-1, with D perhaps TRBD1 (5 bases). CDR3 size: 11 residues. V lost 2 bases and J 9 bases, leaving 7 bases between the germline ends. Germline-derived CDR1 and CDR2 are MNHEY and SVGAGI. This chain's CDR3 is CASSYTGKAFF. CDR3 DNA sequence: TGTGCCAGCAGTTACACAGGTAAAGCTTTCTTT.

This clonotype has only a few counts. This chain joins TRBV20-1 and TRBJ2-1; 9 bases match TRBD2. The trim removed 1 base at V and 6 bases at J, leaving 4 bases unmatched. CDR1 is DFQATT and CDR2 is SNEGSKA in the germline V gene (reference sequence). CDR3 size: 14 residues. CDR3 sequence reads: CSARGSGRGNEQFF. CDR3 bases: TGCAGTGCTAGAGGTAGCGGGAGAGGCAATGAGCAGTTCTTC.

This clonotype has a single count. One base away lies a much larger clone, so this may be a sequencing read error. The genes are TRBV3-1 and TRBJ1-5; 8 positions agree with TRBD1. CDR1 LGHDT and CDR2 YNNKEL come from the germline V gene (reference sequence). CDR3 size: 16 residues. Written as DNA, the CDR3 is TGTACCAGCAGCCAAGAAATGAGACAGGGGAGTCAGCCCCAGCATTTT. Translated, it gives CTSSQEMRQGSQPQHF.

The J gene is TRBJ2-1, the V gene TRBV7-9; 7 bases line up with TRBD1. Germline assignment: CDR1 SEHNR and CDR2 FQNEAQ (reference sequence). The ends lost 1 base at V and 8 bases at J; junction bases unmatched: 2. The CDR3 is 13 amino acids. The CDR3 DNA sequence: TGTGCCAGCAGCTTAGAGGGGGCTGATGAGCAGTTCTTC. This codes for CASSLEGADEQFF.

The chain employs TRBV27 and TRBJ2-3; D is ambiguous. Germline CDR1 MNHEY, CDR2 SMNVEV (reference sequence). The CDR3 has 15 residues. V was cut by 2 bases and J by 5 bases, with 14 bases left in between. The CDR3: CASSLAYWRKDTQYF. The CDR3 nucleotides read TGTGCCAGCAGTTTAGCCTACTGGAGAAAAGATACGCAGTATTTT.

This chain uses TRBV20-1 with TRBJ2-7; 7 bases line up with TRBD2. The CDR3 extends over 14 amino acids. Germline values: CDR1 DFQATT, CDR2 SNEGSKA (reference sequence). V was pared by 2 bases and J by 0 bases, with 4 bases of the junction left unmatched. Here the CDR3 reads CSARLAENSYEQYF. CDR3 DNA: TGCAGTGCTAGACTAGCGGAGAACTCCTACGAGCAGTACTTC.

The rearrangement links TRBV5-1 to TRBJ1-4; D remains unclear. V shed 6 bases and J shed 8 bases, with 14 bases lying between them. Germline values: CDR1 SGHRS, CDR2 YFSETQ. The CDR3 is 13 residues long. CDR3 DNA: TGCGCCAGCACCTGGCAGGAGGGCGAAAAACTGTTTTTT. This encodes CASTWQEGEKLFF.

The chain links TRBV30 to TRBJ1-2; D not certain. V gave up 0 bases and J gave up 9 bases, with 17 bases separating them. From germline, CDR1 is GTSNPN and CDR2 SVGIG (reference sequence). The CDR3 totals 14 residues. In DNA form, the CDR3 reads TGTGCCTGGAGTGTACGAGCTGTTCCCTCCCGCTACACCTTC. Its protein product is CAWSVRAVPSRYTF.

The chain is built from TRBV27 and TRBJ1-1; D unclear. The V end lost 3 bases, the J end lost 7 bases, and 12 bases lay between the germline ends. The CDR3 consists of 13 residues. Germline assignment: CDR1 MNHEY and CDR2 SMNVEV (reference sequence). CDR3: CASSFSGRDEAFF. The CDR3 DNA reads TGTGCCAGCAGTTTCAGCGGGCGGGATGAAGCTTTCTTT.

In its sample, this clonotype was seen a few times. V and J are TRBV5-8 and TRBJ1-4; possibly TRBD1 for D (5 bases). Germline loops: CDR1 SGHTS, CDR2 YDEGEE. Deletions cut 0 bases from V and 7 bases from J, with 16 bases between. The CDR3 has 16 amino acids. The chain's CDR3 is CASSLVGVTIGEKLFF. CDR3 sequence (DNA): TGTGCCAGCAGCTTGGTGGGGGTGACAATTGGTGAAAAACTGTTTTTT.

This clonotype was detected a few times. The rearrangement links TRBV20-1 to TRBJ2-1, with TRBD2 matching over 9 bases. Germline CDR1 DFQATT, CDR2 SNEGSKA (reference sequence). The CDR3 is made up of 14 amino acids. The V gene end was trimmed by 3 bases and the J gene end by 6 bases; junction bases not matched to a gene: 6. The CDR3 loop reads CSARRLAGLNEQFF. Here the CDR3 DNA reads TGCAGTGCTAGGCGGCTAGCGGGGCTCAATGAGCAGTTCTTC.

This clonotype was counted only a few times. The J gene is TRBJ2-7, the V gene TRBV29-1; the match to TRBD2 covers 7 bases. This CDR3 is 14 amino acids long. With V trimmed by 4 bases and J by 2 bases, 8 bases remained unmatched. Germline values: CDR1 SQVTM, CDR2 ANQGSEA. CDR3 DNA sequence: TGCAGCGTTGTAAGGCTAGCGGAACCCTACGAGCAGTACTTC. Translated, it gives CSVVRLAEPYEQYF.